The entry that follows covers one T cell receptor beta chain sequence. For each donor, at least one pre-ART and at least two post-ART PBMC samples were available. The data were taken from a study of long-term antiretroviral therapy in people with HIV. The immunoSEQ assay was v3.0, run at survey level. Profiled with immunoSEQ multiplex PCR; TCRdb holds only in-frame clones, not every one. The table shows about 19,000 clones, with about 91% occurring only once. This CDR3 spans 12 amino acids. V lost 7 bases, J lost 5 bases, and 8 bases lay in between. The germline V gene has CDR1 MNHEY and CDR2 SVGAGI. The clonotype comes from a man aged 18 to 35 with HIV. This specimen consisted of unsorted PBMCs, obtained 2.1 years after starting antiretroviral therapy. This chain joins TRBV6-5 and TRBJ2-2; D is unclear. The CDR3 DNA reads TGTGCCAGCAAATTGGGAACCGGGGAGCTGTTTTTT. Translated, it gives CASKLGTGELFF.